This TCR beta chain was observed in a study of HIV-infected patients and healthy controls. No cell fractionation was done, so the repertoire covers all unsorted peripheral blood T cells. cDNA was made from approximately 0.55 ug RNA using alpha and beta constant primers. Each of the alpha and beta chains got its own library through chain-specific third strand synthesis with indices. TCRdb re-called the 5' RACE reads through MiXCR, storing one row per CDR3 protein. The sample shows around 5,800 distinct CDR3 sequences, approximately 10% of them seen only once. This CDR3 comprises 15 residues. Germline V gives CDR1 SGHVS, CDR2 FQNEAQ. V was shortened by 1 base and J by 8 bases, with 14 bases between the two germline ends. This clonotype was detected many times.

This sequence was found in an adult with HIV infection. The chain employs TRBV7-8 and TRBJ1-4; D perhaps matches TRBD1 (5 bases). The sequenced sample was blood, obtained before antiretroviral therapy. DNA for the CDR3: TGTGCCAGCAGCTTAGGCAGGGCGGTGCAGGAAAAACTGTTTTTT. Amino acid sequence: CASSLGRAVQEKLFF.